The present T cell receptor beta chain was sequenced within a study of response to subunit inactivated influenza vaccine. Germline V gives CDR1 SGHRS, CDR2 YFSETQ. The length of the CDR3 is 15 residues. The V end was cut by 0 bases, the J end by 0 bases, with 8 bases between. A word on this clonotype: Its matching antigen is unknown.

General observations from the study: That few new T cells are recruited by each seasonal influenza vaccination was the authors' suggestion.

From the RT-PCR reads, TCRdb called clonotypes with MiXCR, one entry per CDR3 protein. The profile shows around 790,000 distinct CDR3 sequences, 21% of them singletons. This material consisted of PBMCs from blood, taken around 5 days after vaccination. The source is a man aged 50 or older who received an inactivated influenza vaccine. The chain is built from TRBV5-1 and TRBJ2-3, with no clear D. DNA of the CDR3: TGCGCCAGCAGCTTGGCCTCCACTAGCACAGATACGCAGTATTTT. Translation gives CASSLASTSTDTQYF.